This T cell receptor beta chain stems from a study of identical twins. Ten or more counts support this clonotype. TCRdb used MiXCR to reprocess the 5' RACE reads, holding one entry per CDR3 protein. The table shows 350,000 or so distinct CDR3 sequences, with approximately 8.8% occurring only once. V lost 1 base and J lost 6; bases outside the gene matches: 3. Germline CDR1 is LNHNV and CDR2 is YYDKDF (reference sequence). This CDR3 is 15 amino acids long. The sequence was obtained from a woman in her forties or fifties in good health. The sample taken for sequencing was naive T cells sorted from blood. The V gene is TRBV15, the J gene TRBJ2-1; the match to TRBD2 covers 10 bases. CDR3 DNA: TGTGCCACCAGCAGAGTACTAGCGGGGTCCAATGAGCAGTTCTTC. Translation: CATSRVLAGSNEQFF.